This T cell receptor beta chain was recorded in a study of blood T cell repertoires in COVID-19 (dated by TCRdb to 2018 to 2020). Looking at the study overall: The collaborator samples originated in the United States, Italy and Spain and spanned the acute and convalescent phases of COVID-19. The material from the prospective study consisted of cDNA or gDNA derived from T cells, B-cell-depleted T cells, or PBMCs. Samples came from the ongoing ImmuneRACE study (first 160 participants) plus 1,254 subjects from 6 global collaborators. Nearly every sample came with metadata listing a de-identified subject ID, COVID-19 status, age in years and sex. Deeply sampled blood TCRbeta repertoires from subjects exposed to, actively infected with, or recovered from COVID-19 were included in the dataset. The repertoires were released in a freely available public database intended as a resource for research on the immune response to SARS-CoV-2. Where HLA class I and class II types were available, the types were taken from metadata supplied by the sample provider, not from assay-based typing.

Another Seattle source contributed samples from volunteer blood donors who had recovered from COVID-19. Collaborating institutions collected whole blood in K2EDTA tubes following their own protocols. For TCRbeta analysis, collaborators shipped samples in one of three forms: frozen whole blood, isolated PBMCs, or DNA extracted from either of those sample types. Study-level results and caveats: The quantity of clinical and demographic metadata differed by source and by participant and was supplied without curation.

CDR3 length: 17 amino acids, cysteine to phenylalanine. Kept here is only the CDR3 DNA, which spans 51 bases and is read in frame from base 1. Germline trimming: 6 bases from V, 0 bases from J; junction bases outside gene matches: 9. Based on the germline V gene, the CDR1 and CDR2 sequences are SGDLS and YYNGEE. TCRbeta CDR3 regions were amplified from genomic DNA using the immunoSEQ Assay, a bias-controlled multiplex PCR. The study's own analysis went as follows. The number of nucleated cells in each sample was estimated by amplification of reference gene primers within the assay. Sequence reads were collapsed and filtered to measure the absolute abundance of every unique TCRbeta CDR3 rearrangement. For each sample, productive Simpson clonality was calculated by taking the square root of Simpson's diversity index across productive rearrangements. TCRdb provides this immuneACCESS table in a form limited to in-frame rearrangements. Some clones are lacking; in checked studies, under half of them reflect an unresolved V gene, and why the rest are absent is not known. V and J calls and clone size are given by that table; D and trimming were obtained from the DNA. Recorded for this sample are hundreds of thousands of clones; around 91% of them occurred a single time. The ten top clones hold about 3.5% of the sample.

On this clone itself: Its recognized antigen is unknown. Base-call qualities are not available, and no considerably larger clone is one nucleotide away.

The rearrangement joined TRBV9 to TRBJ2-6; 7 bases in the junction line up with TRBD1. The TCR comes from a woman under 30 who had recovered from COVID-19. Sequenced sample: peripheral blood. The nucleotide sequence reads TGTGCCAGCACCGATAAACAGGGGCCCTCTGGGGCCAACGTCCTGACTTTC. Its coded protein is CASTDKQGPSGANVLTF.